This record looks at one T cell receptor beta chain sequence and its context. CDR3 size: 13 residues. CDR1 is SGHTA, CDR2 FQGNSA, per germline. V shed 5 bases and J shed 5 bases, with 11 bases lying between them. Using immunoSEQ multiplex PCR, the repertoire was profiled, and TCRdb retains in-frame clones only, with some absent. Of 150,000 to 200,000 clones listed, over 70% are singletons. The data stem from a study of blood T cell repertoires in COVID-19. The chain uses TRBV7-2 and TRBJ2-3; maybe TRBD2 (6 bases). The receptor was isolated from a man between 60 and 75 years old with active or convalescent COVID-19. The specimen was peripheral blood. The CDR3 coding sequence is TGTGCCAGCAGCCTGGGAGGAAGAGATACGCAGTATTTT. Encoded protein: CASSLGGRDTQYF.